A selection of T cell receptor beta chains follows, all from one sample in a study of blood T cell repertoires in COVID-19. Profiling relied on immunoSEQ multiplex PCR, and the TCRdb table lists in-frame clones only, not all of them. The table has approximately 76,000 clones, around four fifths seen once. Material: peripheral blood. Every receptor here comes from a man of 80 years or more with active or convalescent COVID-19. Each CDR3 is given with its conserved first and last residue. The D gene is left open where the match is weak. The size of a clone is reported for some rows only, either as once, few or many, or as a class for expanded clones.

j_call d_call v_call clone_size cdr3_nt cdr3_aa
TRBJ1-1 TRBD1 TRBV30 NA TGTGCCTGGACCCCTGGGACAGCAGGCACTGAAGCTTTCTTT CAWTPGTAGTEAFF
TRBJ1-6 TRBD1 TRBV7-8 NA TGTGCCAGCAGCCCTCTTCGACAGGGTAACTCACCCCTCCACTTT CASSPLRQGNSPLHF
TRBJ1-6 TRBD1 TRBV6-5 NA TGTGCCAGCAGTTTGTGGGGACAGCGCAAGCATTCACCCCTCCACTTT CASSLWGQRKHSPLHF
TRBJ2-3 TRBD2 TRBV9 NA TGTGCCAGCAGCGTAGCTCGGGCGGGAGGGGCAGATACGCAGTATTTT CASSVARAGGADTQYF
TRBJ1-1 TRBD1 TRBV5-1 NA TGCGCCAGCAGCCCCCAGGGGGACACTGAAGCTTTCTTT CASSPQGDTEAFF
TRBJ2-1 TRBD2 TRBV7-2 once TGTGCCAGCAGCTTAGGGGCGGGAGTTGTCAGTCCGTCCCTCGTCTTC CASSLGAGVVSPSLVF
TRBJ1-1 NA TRBV2 NA TGTGCCAGCAAGTCGCGGAACACTGAAGCTTTCTTT CASKSRNTEAFF
TRBJ2-7 TRBD2 TRBV4-2 NA TGTGCCAGCAGCGAAGCGGGGGGCTACGAGCAGTACTTC CASSEAGGYEQYF
TRBJ2-3 TRBD2 TRBV5-1 NA TGCGCCAGCAGCCACCGAGCGGGAGAAGTAACAGATACGCAGTATTTT CASSHRAGEVTDTQYF
TRBJ1-3 NA TRBV7-2 NA TGTGCCAGCAGCTTTCCAGGGGTCAACTCTGGAAACACCATATATTTT CASSFPGVNSGNTIYF
TRBJ2-7 TRBD2 TRBV7-2 NA TGTGCCAGCAGCCGTAGTAGCGGGGGGTCCTACGAGCAGTACTTC CASSRSSGGSYEQYF
TRBJ2-2 NA TRBV11-3 NA TGTGCCAGCAGCTTAAAAGGGGCCGGGGAGCTGTTTTTT CASSLKGAGELFF
TRBJ1-5 TRBD1 TRBV19 once TGTGCCAGTAGTATCCCCGGGACAGGGTCACCAGGGCGTAATCAGCCCCAGCATTTT CASSIPGTGSPGRNQPQHF
TRBJ2-1 TRBD2 TRBV9 NA TGTGCCAGCAGCTGGGGGACTAGCGGGGTGGGCGATGAGCAGTTCTTC CASSWGTSGVGDEQFF
TRBJ1-2 NA TRBV19 NA TGTGCCAGTAAGGAGGGTGCTAACTATGGCTACACCTTC CASKEGANYGYTF
TRBJ1-6 NA TRBV5-1 NA TGCGCCAGCAGCATAGGGCTCGGGGGTTCACCCCTCCACTTT CASSIGLGGSPLHF
TRBJ2-5 NA TRBV10-1 once TGCGCCAGCAGTGAGTCGGCAGGCCCGCAAGAGACCCAGTACTTC CASSESAGPQETQYF
TRBJ1-2 TRBD1 TRBV11-2 once TGTGCCAGCAGCTTAAGGGACAGGCAGTCGGGCTACACCTTC CASSLRDRQSGYTF
TRBJ2-7 NA TRBV28 NA TGTGCCAGCAGTCCCGGGACTCTCAGACTTAATGAGCAGTACTTC CASSPGTLRLNEQYF
TRBJ1-4 TRBD1 TRBV14 NA TGTGCCAGCAGCCCGACAGGGGATCCAGGCGAAAAACTGTTTTTT CASSPTGDPGEKLFF
TRBJ2-7 TRBD2 TRBV28 NA TGTGCCAGCAGTCTGGGACTAGCGGGAGGGCACTACGAGCAGTACTTC CASSLGLAGGHYEQYF
TRBJ1-1 NA TRBV5-1 NA TGCGCCAGCAAAGAGGTTCAGGGCGTGACTGAAGCTTTCTTT CASKEVQGVTEAFF
TRBJ1-2 TRBD1 TRBV30 NA TGTGCCTGGAGTGGGACAGGGGTGGGCTATGGCTACACCTTC CAWSGTGVGYGYTF
TRBJ2-3 NA TRBV7-8 NA TGTGCCAGCAGCTTAACGACAGACACAGATACGCAGTATTTT CASSLTTDTDTQYF
TRBJ2-7 TRBD2 TRBV10-1 few TGCGCCAGCAGTGAGGGTAGCGGGAGTGGCGAGCAGTACTTC CASSEGSGSGEQYF
TRBJ2-1 NA TRBV30 few TGTGCCGCCCCCTCAGTCGGGGGTTACGATGAGCAGTTCTTC CAAPSVGGYDEQFF
TRBJ1-1 NA TRBV10-3 once TGTGCCTCGCAGGGAAATACTGAAGCTTTCTTT CASQGNTEAFF
TRBJ2-6 NA TRBV27 NA TGTGCCAGCAGCCCACCAGGGTTCCCTGGGGCCAACGTCCTGACTTTC CASSPPGFPGANVLTF
TRBJ1-5 NA TRBV19 NA TGTGCCAGTAGTAGGGGCACCCAAGAAGGACCCCAGCATTTT CASSRGTQEGPQHF
TRBJ1-1 NA TRBV5-1 NA TGCGCCAGCAGACTACTGTCGATGAACACTGAAGCTTTCTTT CASRLLSMNTEAFF
TRBJ1-2 NA TRBV19 NA TGTGCCAGTAGTATTGGACAAGACTTTAACTATGGCTACACCTTC CASSIGQDFNYGYTF
TRBJ1-5 NA TRBV2 NA TGTGCCAGCGCGACACGGCCCTCAACCAATCAGCCCCAGCATTTT CASATRPSTNQPQHF
TRBJ2-3 TRBD2 TRBV7-4 few TGTGCCAGCAGCGCATTTTCCGGGGGGGATCCAGATACGCAGTATTTT CASSAFSGGDPDTQYF
TRBJ1-5 NA TRBV21-1 NA TGTGCCAGCAGCAAAGGACCCTCAACAGGGCCTGGTCAGCCCCAGCATTTT CASSKGPSTGPGQPQHF
TRBJ1-3 TRBD1 TRBV6-2/TRBV6-3 NA TGTGCCAGCAGTTACTCGACAGGGTTCTCTGGAAACACCATATATTTT CASSYSTGFSGNTIYF
TRBJ1-4 NA TRBV3-1/TRBV3-2 NA TGTGCCAGCAGCCAAGGGGGAGGGAATAATGAAAAACTGTTTTTT CASSQGGGNNEKLFF
TRBJ2-2 TRBD2 TRBV5-1 NA TGCGCCAGCAGCTTGGCGACTAGCGGGGGTCCGAACACCGGGGAGCTGTTTTTT CASSLATSGGPNTGELFF
TRBJ2-3 TRBD2 TRBV19 NA TGTGCCAGTAGCTCACTGGCGGGAGCCGGGGATACGCAGTATTTT CASSSLAGAGDTQYF
TRBJ2-2 TRBD2 TRBV7-8 NA TGTGCCAGCAGCACGTGGGGACTAGCGGGAGGAAGGACCGGGGAGCTGTTTTTT CASSTWGLAGGRTGELFF
TRBJ2-3 NA TRBV19 NA TGTGCCAGTAGTATAGCCCACTTGGAGGATACGCAGTATTTT CASSIAHLEDTQYF
TRBJ2-7 TRBD2 TRBV27 NA TGTGCCAGCAGTTTGGAAGGACTAGCGGGAATCGCGCAGTACTTC CASSLEGLAGIAQYF
TRBJ1-5 NA TRBV2 NA TGTGCCAGCAGTGAACCGAATCAGCCCCAGCATTTT CASSEPNQPQHF
TRBJ2-5 NA TRBV6-5 NA TGTGCCAGCAGTCTGGGGGGGGAGGGGGCCCAGTACTTC CASSLGGEGAQYF
TRBJ2-1 NA TRBV5-4 once TGTGCCAGCAGCTTGGTTCAGGGAGGCAATGAGCAGTTCTTC CASSLVQGGNEQFF
TRBJ1-3 NA TRBV28 NA TGTGCCAGCGGCAGCGGGGCGGAATACACCATATATTTT CASGSGAEYTIYF
TRBJ1-3 NA TRBV6-1 few TGTGCCAGCAGTGACCCACACAGGGACACCATATATTTT CASSDPHRDTIYF
TRBJ1-5 NA TRBV16 NA TGTGCCAGCAGCCATCAGATCAGGGATCAGCCCCAGCATTTT CASSHQIRDQPQHF
TRBJ2-1 TRBD2 TRBV6-5 once TGTGCCAGCAGTTCGGGGACTAGCGGGAGAGTTGAGTTCTTC CASSSGTSGRVEFF
TRBJ1-5 TRBD1 TRBV18 NA TGTGCCAGCTCGCCGGACAGGGTGCAGCCCCAGCATTTT CASSPDRVQPQHF
TRBJ2-1 TRBD2 TRBV11-3 many TGTGCCAGCAGCTCAGGCGCCGTCCTAGCGGGAGGGTTCAATGAGCAGTTCTTC CASSSGAVLAGGFNEQFF